These 7 T cell receptor beta chains share one sample of origin, sequenced in a study of cytotoxic CD8 clonotypes in ibrutinib-treated CLL. TCRdb keeps only in-frame clones here, not all; method: immunoSEQ multiplex PCR. The sample lists tens of thousands of clones, roughly 69% seen once, with less than 65% in the top ten. Sequencing was performed on PBMCs, taken after 24 months of ibrutinib treatment. The source of these receptors is a human donor with chronic lymphocytic leukemia.

This chain connects TRBV5-5 to TRBJ2-7; TRBD1 agrees at 8 bases. The CDR3 is 14 residues long. Per the germline V gene, CDR1 is SGHKS and CDR2 is YYEKEE (reference sequence). The junction had 4 bases not matched to a gene; V was cut back by 4 bases and J by 1 base. CDR3 coding DNA: TGTGCCAGCAGCGTTCGGACAGGGTCCTACGAGCAGTACTTC. Translating gives CASSVRTGSYEQYF.

This chain links TRBV10-3 with TRBJ2-7, with a possible D match to TRBD1 (6 bases). Germline CDR1 is ENHRY and CDR2 is SYGVKD. The CDR3 runs 12 residues. V lost 2 bases to trimming and J lost 4 bases, with 6 bases between them. CDR3 amino acids: CAISERGYEQYF. CDR3 sequence (DNA): TGTGCCATCAGTGAGAGGGGGTACGAGCAGTACTTC.

The chain is built from TRBV30 and TRBJ1-1, with TRBD1 as a possible D gene (6 bases). V was trimmed by 0 bases and J by 4 bases, leaving 9 bases between them. Per germline, CDR1 GTSNPN and CDR2 SVGIG (reference sequence). The CDR3 runs 13 residues. The CDR3 DNA is TGTGCCTGGAGTGTTGGAGGGGGCACTGAAGCTTTCTTT. This encodes CAWSVGGGTEAFF.

This clone was seen a single time. V gene TRBV4-1 combines with J gene TRBJ2-5, with 8 bases aligning to TRBD2. CDR1 is MGHRA, CDR2 YSYEKL, per germline. This CDR3 spans 14 amino acids. Trimming cost V 8 bases and J 0 bases; bases outside gene matches: 5. The CDR3 is CASARGGDQETQYF. In DNA form, the CDR3 reads TGCGCCAGCGCCCGGGGGGGGGACCAAGAGACCCAGTACTTC.

V gene TRBV7-3 combines with J gene TRBJ2-3; tentatively, D is TRBD1 (6 bases). The CDR3 consists of 12 residues. With 4 bases removed from V and 5 bases from J, the gap between germline ends came to 7 bases. Per germline, CDR1 SGHTA and CDR2 FQGTGA. CDR3 sequence (DNA): TGTGCCAGCAGCTCACAGGGAGATACGCAGTATTTT. Translating it yields CASSSQGDTQYF.

The genes are TRBV7-9 and TRBJ2-7; 7 bases are a match to TRBD1. The germline gives CDR1 SEHNR, CDR2 FQNEAQ (reference sequence). Unmatched junction bases numbered 4, after V lost 5 bases and J lost 0 bases. The CDR3 sequence is 14 residues long. CDR3 protein: CASSPRTGSYEQYF. The CDR3, as DNA: TGTGCCAGCAGCCCGAGGACAGGCTCCTACGAGCAGTACTTC.

The chain links TRBV11-3 to TRBJ2-3; weak D call: TRBD2 (5 bases). Germline assignment: CDR1 SGHNT and CDR2 YENEEA. The CDR3 spans 14 residues. Trimming pared 5 bases from V and 3 bases from J, leaving 12 bases between. CDR3 nucleotides: TGTGCCAGCAGCACACGGACTGGGACAGATACGCAGTATTTT. Protein sequence: CASSTRTGTDTQYF.